These 27 T cell receptor beta chains originate from one sample sequenced in a study of blood T cell repertoires in COVID-19. Measured with immunoSEQ multiplex PCR; TCRdb has only the in-frame clones, and not every one. Among about 240,000 clones listed, approximately 80% were seen once. Sequencing input: peripheral blood. The receptors derive from a woman between 18 and 30 years old with acute or convalescent COVID-19.

The chain has TRBV13 and TRBJ2-3; 15 nucleotides align to TRBD2. This CDR3 contains 17 residues. Germline CDR1 and CDR2: PRHDT and FYEKMQ (reference sequence). Germline trimming cut 4 bases from V and 4 bases from J; bases unmatched to any gene: 6. The CDR3 sequence: CASSSDGLAGGADTQYF. Here the CDR3 DNA reads TGTGCCAGCAGCTCCGATGGACTAGCGGGAGGGGCAGATACGCAGTATTTT.

Turning to this clone: A junction end diverges from the germline sequence, so it may reflect a read error. The chain links TRBV4-2 to TRBJ1-2, with 8 bases lining up with TRBD1. Germline V lookup: CDR1 LGHNA, CDR2 YNFKEQ. The length of the CDR3 is 14 residues. CDR3 sequence reads: CVSSHGQGLYGYTF. Here the CDR3 DNA reads TGTGTCAGCAGCCACGGACAGGGACTCTATGGCTACACCTTC.

The V call is TRBV15, the J call TRBJ2-6, with D tentatively TRBD1 (5 bases). In germline, CDR1 is LNHNV, CDR2 YYDKDF (reference sequence). The V end was cut by 5 bases, the J end by 0 bases, with 11 bases between. The CDR3 runs to 16 residues. CDR3 region: CATSPRVTSGANVLTF. The CDR3 DNA sequence: TGTGCCACCAGCCCCAGGGTCACCTCTGGGGCCAACGTCCTGACTTTC.

V gene TRBV21-1 combines with J gene TRBJ1-2; TRBD1, the table's D call, was not compared with the DNA. TRBV21-1 is annotated as a pseudogene. This CDR3 is 13 amino acids long. The CDR3 spells CASTKTGNHGYTF. The CDR3 DNA reads TGTGCCAGCACCAAGACAGGGAATCATGGCTACACCTTC.

The rearrangement uses TRBV3-1 (or the pseudogene TRBV3-2) and TRBJ2-6; D unresolved. The CDR3 is made up of 15 amino acids. Trimming stripped 4 bases from V and 3 bases from J, with 10 bases between. Germline V CDR1 and CDR2: LGHDT, YNNKEL (reference sequence). The CDR3 reads CASSPTVYGANVLTF. The CDR3 DNA is TGTGCCAGCAGCCCTACAGTCTATGGGGCCAACGTCCTGACTTTC.

The chain joins TRBV29-1 to TRBJ1-2; D uncertain. V was clipped by 5 bases and J by 4 bases, with 17 bases between them. This CDR3 comprises 14 residues. Germline V CDR1 and CDR2: SQVTM, ANQGSEA. CDR3 in DNA: TGCAGCGTTCCCGGACTACCCGGAGGCTATGGCTACACCTTC. It translates to CSVPGLPGGYGYTF.

V and J are TRBV9 and TRBJ1-6; D possibly corresponds to TRBD1 (5 bases). The CDR3 covers 14 residues. Looked up from germline, CDR1 is SGDLS and CDR2 is YYNGEE. V lost 1 base to trimming and J lost 11 bases, with 13 bases between them. CDR3 loop: CASSVSTGGAPLHF. The CDR3 region has the DNA TGTGCCAGCAGCGTAAGCACCGGGGGTGCACCCCTCCACTTT.

In DNA form, the CDR3 reads TGTGCCAGCAGCACTGACAGGGGTTTTGGCGGGAGCCTATACAATGAGCAGTTCTTC. Its translation: CASSTDRGFGGSLYNEQFF. The J gene is TRBJ2-1, the V gene TRBV5-5; TRBD1 might be the D (8 bases). CDR1 is SGHKS, CDR2 YYEKEE, per germline (reference sequence). Trimming removed 4 bases from V and 4 bases from J, with 27 bases in between. This CDR3 comprises 19 residues.

The rearrangement uses TRBV27 and TRBJ2-2; tentative D call: TRBD2 (6 bases). With 6 bases removed from V and 0 bases from J, the gap between germline ends came to 8 bases. The CDR3 sequence is 14 residues long. Germline V gene lookup returns CDR1 MNHEY and CDR2 SMNVEV (reference sequence). The DNA for the CDR3 is TGTGCCAGCAGGGGGGGACCGAACACCGGGGAGCTGTTTTTT. Residues: CASRGGPNTGELFF.

V is TRBV3-1 (or the pseudogene TRBV3-2) and J is TRBJ2-7; 13 bases fit TRBD2. The CDR3 is 17 amino acids. In germline, CDR1 is LGHDT, CDR2 YNNKEL (reference sequence). V shed 0 bases and J 3 bases; nucleotides not matched to a gene: 5. The CDR3, as DNA: TGTGCCAGCAGCCAAGAGGGACTAGCGGGACGTAGCTACGAGCAGTACTTC. Its protein product is CASSQEGLAGRSYEQYF.

This clone was observed a few times. This rearrangement joins TRBV7-8 to TRBJ2-5; D may be TRBD1 (5 bases). Trimming removed 5 bases at V and 4 bases at J, with 11 bases between. CDR1 is SGHVS and CDR2 is FQNEAQ in the germline V gene. The CDR3 runs to 13 residues. For the CDR3, the DNA is TGTGCCAGCAGCCTCCTTAGGGGAGAGACCCAGTACTTC. Translated, it gives CASSLLRGETQYF. The entire variable domain, with the rest obtained from reference TRBV7-8 and TRBJ2-5, is as follows: GAGVSQSPRYKVAKRGQDVALRCDPISGHVSLFWYQQALGQGPEFLTYFQNEAQLDKSGLPSDRFFAERPEGSVSTLKIQRTQQEDSAVYLCASSLLRGETQYFGPGTRLLVL.

The chain is built from TRBV4-1 and TRBJ1-2; D ambiguous. Trimming left V 0 bases short and J 5 bases short, with 13 bases between. Germline V gene sequence: CDR1 MGHRA, CDR2 YSYEKL. This CDR3 has 15 residues. The CDR3 is CASSQEGSSRYGYTF. The CDR3 DNA reads TGCGCCAGCAGCCAAGAGGGGAGCTCACGGTATGGCTACACCTTC.

This clone has a handful of counts. This chain links TRBV28 with TRBJ1-6; unclear D gene. The germline V gene encodes CDR1 MDHEN and CDR2 SYDVKM. The CDR3 has 15 amino acids. V was trimmed by 11 bases and J by 6 bases, leaving 20 bases between them. The CDR3 sequence is CAGNTRQRGNSPLHF. In nucleotides, the CDR3 is TGTGCCGGTAATACACGGCAGCGTGGTAATTCACCCCTCCACTTT.

In this sample, this clone turned up once. The V and J genes are TRBV5-6 and TRBJ1-3; unclear D gene. The ends were cut back, 4 bases at V and 3 bases at J, with 14 bases in the middle. CDR3 size: 15 residues. Looked up from germline, CDR1 is SGHDT and CDR2 is YYEEEE. The CDR3 DNA reads as TGTGCCAGCAGCCCCGGTTCGAGAATTGGAAACACCATATATTTT. Encoded protein: CASSPGSRIGNTIYF.

The chain joins TRBV5-5 to TRBJ2-7; 9 bases line up with TRBD2. J was trimmed by 4 bases and V by 3 bases; bases with no gene match: 8. Germline-derived CDR1 and CDR2 are SGHKS and YYEKEE (reference sequence). This CDR3 spans 15 amino acids. Here the CDR3 DNA reads TGTGCCAGCAGCTCACCGACTAGCGGAGCTTACGAGCAGTACTTC. Translated: CASSSPTSGAYEQYF.

The J gene is TRBJ2-5, the V gene TRBV5-1, with D maybe TRBD1 (5 bases). The CDR3 loop spans 14 amino acids. Germline loops: CDR1 SGHRS, CDR2 YFSETQ. V was clipped by 2 bases and J by 2 bases, with 10 bases between them. CDR3 protein: CASSLGAGQETQYF. CDR3 DNA: TGCGCCAGCAGCTTAGGGGCTGGGCAAGAGACCCAGTACTTC.

V usage is TRBV12-3 or TRBV12-4 and J usage is TRBJ1-1, with D unclear. The CDR3 runs 12 residues. V was trimmed by 3 bases and J by 5 bases, leaving 7 bases between them. CDR3 DNA: TGTGCCAGCAGTTTGCGAAAGACTGAAGCTTTCTTT. Amino acids: CASSLRKTEAFF.

This CDR3 reads CASSKGRRSGSCSDEQFF. The CDR3 DNA reads TGTGCCAGCAGCAAAGGCCGCCGGAGCGGGAGTTGTAGCGATGAGCAGTTCTTC. The chain combines TRBV21-1 with TRBJ2-1; TRBD2, the table's D call, was not compared with the DNA. TRBV21-1 is given as a pseudogene. This CDR3 spans 18 amino acids.

In nucleotides, the CDR3 is TGTGCCAGCAATCCCGACAGGGGGGAATCCTACGAGCAGTACTTC. Translated: CASNPDRGESYEQYF. The gene calls are TRBV6-5 and TRBJ2-7; 9 bases are shared with TRBD1. After removal of 7 bases from V and 1 base from J, the junction contained 8 bases not matched to a gene. Germline CDR1 reads MNHEY; CDR2 reads SVGAGI. The CDR3 covers 15 residues.

V usage is TRBV5-1 and J usage is TRBJ2-5; 7 bases align to TRBD2. The V segment lost 3 bases and the J segment 6 bases; nucleotides outside the gene matches: 5. This CDR3 is built from 13 residues. The V gene's germline CDR1 is SGHRS and CDR2 YFSETQ. The CDR3 DNA sequence: TGCGCCAGCAGCTGGGAGGGCGAGCAGACCCAGTACTTC. Translated: CASSWEGEQTQYF.

This chain joins TRBV5-1 and TRBJ2-2; 9 nucleotides agree with TRBD1. Per the germline V gene, CDR1 is SGHRS and CDR2 is YFSETQ. Losses at the gene ends were 4 bases for V and 7 bases for J; bases not matched to a gene: 11. This CDR3 comprises 16 residues. The CDR3 region is CASSQNSGTGNGELFF. CDR3 sequence (DNA): TGCGCCAGCAGCCAGAATTCCGGGACAGGGAACGGGGAGCTGTTTTTT.

The chain recombines TRBV12-5 with TRBJ1-2; tentative D call: TRBD1 (5 bases). The CDR3 extends over 15 amino acids. Germline V gene data show CDR1 as LGHNT and CDR2 as FRNRAP. With 3 bases removed from V and 0 bases from J, the gap between germline ends came to 11 bases. CDR3 bases: TGTGCTAGTGGTTTCTTCCAGGGCACTAACTATGGCTACACCTTC. Its translation is CASGFFQGTNYGYTF.

CDR3 in DNA: TGTGCCAGCAGCCTATCCATAGGGGAGCGGGGTGAAAAACTGTTTTTT. The encoded protein is CASSLSIGERGEKLFF. V usage is TRBV6-2 or TRBV6-3 and J usage is TRBJ1-4, with D perhaps matching TRBD1 (5 bases). CDR1 is MNHEY, CDR2 SVGEGT, per germline. This CDR3 contains 16 residues. Trimming stripped 6 bases from V and 7 bases from J, with 21 bases between.

This clone was seen only once. The chain has TRBV10-2 and TRBJ1-1; a possible D gene is TRBD1 (6 bases). The V and J ends lost 6 bases and 0 bases respectively, with 14 bases between them. CDR3 length equals 15 residues. Germline V lookup: CDR1 WSHSY, CDR2 SAAADI. The CDR3 nucleotides are TGCGCCAGCAGAACAGGGTCGGGCTTGAACACTGAAGCTTTCTTT. The encoded protein is CASRTGSGLNTEAFF.

The chain combines TRBV9 with TRBJ1-1; weak D call: TRBD1 (5 bases). Trimming shortened V by 0 bases and J by 2 bases, and 11 bases separated the two germline ends. The CDR3 covers 15 residues. The V gene's germline CDR1 is SGDLS and CDR2 YYNGEE. The CDR3 nucleotides are TGTGCCAGCAGCGTAGCTACAACAGGTAACACTGAAGCTTTCTTT. Protein sequence: CASSVATTGNTEAFF. The full variable domain, rest sourced from reference TRBV9 and TRBJ1-1, is DSGVTQTPKHLITATGQRVTLRCSPRSGDLSVYWYQQSLDQGLQFLIQYYNGEERAKGNILERFSAQQFPDLHSELNLSSLELGDSALYFCASSVATTGNTEAFFGQGTRLTVV.

The rearrangement joins TRBV28 to TRBJ1-2, with no clear D. V was pared by 4 bases and J by 2 bases, with 11 bases between. CDR1 and CDR2 (germline): MDHEN, SYDVKM. The CDR3 totals 14 residues. The DNA of the CDR3 is TGTGCCAGCAGTTCCGAAGCTTTAAACTATGGCTACACCTTC. Protein sequence: CASSSEALNYGYTF.

This chain links TRBV2 with TRBJ2-3; 7 nucleotides line up with TRBD1. CDR1 is SNHLY, CDR2 FYNNEI, per germline. After removal of 10 bases from V and 0 bases from J, the junction contained 1 base not matched to a gene. CDR3 length: 12 residues. The DNA for the CDR3 is TGTGCCAAGGGACAGAGCACAGATACGCAGTATTTT. It translates to CAKGQSTDTQYF.